This TCR beta chain originates from a study of T cells in Graves' hyperthyroidism and ophthalmopathy (dated by TCRdb to about 2019). Study-wide context: Peripheral blood samples were taken at the time of initial diagnosis, prior to any treatment. To identify TCR V-J signatures that set the groups apart, the researchers used a discovery cohort of about a hundred patients, made up of approximately 43 with Graves' ophthalmopathy and about 55 with stable Graves' hyperthyroidism. Prospective prediction of ophthalmopathy was tested in an independent validation cohort consisting of under 20 hyperthyroidism patients and around 17 patients who later progressed to ophthalmopathy. The 100 or so discovery patients were divided at random into training and test sets in a 7:3 ratio. The study also compared thyroid tissue and blood T-cell repertoires from five or six Graves' hyperthyroidism patients. After blood sampling, hyperthyroidism patients were treated with methimazole at a starting dose of 30 mg daily, and ophthalmopathy patients were treated with high-dose intravenous methylprednisolone. The paper describes TCR Vbeta CDR3 sequencing of 130 to 150 peripheral blood samples, made up of some 42 ophthalmopathy patients, over 70 hyperthyroidism patients and about 17 progressor patients. The research as a whole found: In cross-validation, a model built on a 13 V-J signature told ophthalmopathy apart from stable hyperthyroidism with approximately 90% sensitivity and roughly 81% specificity, and in testing the same model reached 80%/75%. Blood samples also contained most of the expanded thyroid clonotypes (frequency above 0.001), which suggests that blood repertoires may reflect thyroid immune responses. In validation, the model predicted progression to ophthalmopathy a median of around six months before onset, with roughly 70% sensitivity and roughly 72% specificity. Sample size was not statistically predetermined, and investigators were not blinded to group allocation.

This clonotype has at least ten counts. Its antigen is not yet known. No qualities accompany the bases; no much larger clone lies one base away. Amplification of TCR beta CDR3 regions was carried out from RNA transcripts. A first-round RT-PCR of the TCR CDR3 used the HTBI primer set with the Qiagen OneStep RT-PCR kit. A second multiplex PCR round built the libraries, followed by size selection and purification. Libraries were sequenced paired-end with 100 bp reads on an Illumina HiSeq2000. The authors' pipeline ran thus. SOAPnuke was used to process the raw data, throwing out any read that contained adapters or uncalled bases, had a mean Phred below 15, or lacked an exact constant-primer or identifier match. High-quality paired reads were merged using COPE v1.2.5, and each unique nucleotide sequence was defined as a clonotype. MiTCR v1.1 was used to align clonotypes to the IMGT TRBV, TRBD and TRBJ reference segments. The analysis was restricted to V-J combinations with a frequency above 0.0001, which together covered 99.2% of the repertoires. The TCS score was defined as the ratio of F50 (clonal expansion) to E x V (chaos), calculated using BLOSUM62-based TCRdist between CDR3 peptides within each V-J. Welch's t-statistics and random forest reduced 500 to 650 V-J features to under 15, which were used in a naive Bayes classifier (R e1071). TCRdb reprocessed the public reads (quality trimming at Q25 with fastp, clone calling with MiXCR) and kept in-frame beta chains. Identical CDR3 proteins give one entry, which carries the most common genes and DNA. The V and J calls come from TCRdb's annotation, not from the publication. The sample table contains more than 550,000 distinct CDR3 sequences; only one count was recorded for about 18% of them. Clones ranked in the top ten supply around a sixth of the sample.

Stable Graves' hyperthyroidism was defined as the absence of progression to ophthalmopathy over 18 months of follow-up. Hyperthyroidism patients were newly diagnosed, had a disease duration of under 2 months, and were aged 18 to 65 years. Any patient with an uncontrolled infection, another autoimmune disease, pregnancy or lactation was excluded. Diagnoses were based on clinical symptoms, serum thyroxine and TRAb, thyroid ultrasound and orbital computed tomography. Ficoll-Paque density gradient centrifugation was used to isolate PBMCs from approximately 10 ml of fresh peripheral blood. Total RNA was extracted with Trizol reagent, and quality was checked on an Agilent 2100 Bioanalyzer. Per the germline V gene (reference sequence), MNHEY is the CDR1 and SMNVEV is the CDR2. V is pruned by 5 bases and J by 5 bases, leaving 6 bases of the junction without a gene match. The CDR3 runs 15 amino acids, cysteine and phenylalanine included. Solely the CDR3 DNA is kept, with 45 bases framed from the first base.

This TCR was sampled from a man aged 45-65 years with Graves' hyperthyroidism. Sequenced input: blood. In this chain, TRBV27 is recombined with TRBJ2-5, with 12 bases aligning to TRBD2. The encoded CDR3 is CASSRLAGEEETQYF. The DNA sequence follows: TGTGCCAGCAGTCGACTAGCGGGAGAGGAGGAGACCCAGTACTTC.